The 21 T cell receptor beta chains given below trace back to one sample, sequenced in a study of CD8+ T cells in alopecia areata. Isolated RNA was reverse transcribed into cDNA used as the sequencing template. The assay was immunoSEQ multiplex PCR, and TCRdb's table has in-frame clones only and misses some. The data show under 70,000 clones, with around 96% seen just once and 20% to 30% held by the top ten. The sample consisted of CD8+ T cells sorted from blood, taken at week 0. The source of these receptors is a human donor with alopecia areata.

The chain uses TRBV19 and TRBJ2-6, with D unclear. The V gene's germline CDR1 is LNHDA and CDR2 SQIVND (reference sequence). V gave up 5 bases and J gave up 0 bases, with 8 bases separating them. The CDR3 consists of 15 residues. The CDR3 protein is CASSAAVSGANVLTF. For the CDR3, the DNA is TGTGCCAGTAGTGCTGCTGTCTCTGGGGCCAACGTCCTGACTTTC.

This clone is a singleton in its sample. The CDR3 sequence is CASSLAAGASQETQYF. The CDR3 nucleotides read TGTGCCAGCAGCTTAGCAGCGGGGGCCTCCCAAGAGACCCAGTACTTC. The chain is built from TRBV13 and TRBJ2-5; 8 positions match TRBD2. The CDR3 length is 16 residues. V gave up 1 base and J gave up 1 base; unmatched junction bases: 5. Germline V gene lookup returns CDR1 PRHDT and CDR2 FYEKMQ (reference sequence).

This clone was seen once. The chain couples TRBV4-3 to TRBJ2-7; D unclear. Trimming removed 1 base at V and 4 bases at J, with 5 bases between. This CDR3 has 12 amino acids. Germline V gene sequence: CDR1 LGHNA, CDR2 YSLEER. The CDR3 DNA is TGCGCCAGCAGCCAAGTAGGGTACGAGCAGTACTTC. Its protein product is CASSQVGYEQYF.

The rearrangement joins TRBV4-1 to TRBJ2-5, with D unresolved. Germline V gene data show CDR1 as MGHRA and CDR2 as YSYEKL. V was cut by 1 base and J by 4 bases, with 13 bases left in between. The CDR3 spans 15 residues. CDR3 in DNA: TGCGCCAGCAGCCAAGGGGCAGGTCCGGGAGAGACCCAGTACTTC. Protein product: CASSQGAGPGETQYF.

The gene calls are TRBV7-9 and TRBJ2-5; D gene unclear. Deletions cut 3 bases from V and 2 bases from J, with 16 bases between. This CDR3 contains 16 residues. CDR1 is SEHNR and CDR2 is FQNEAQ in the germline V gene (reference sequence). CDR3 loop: CASSFQGSSTQETQYF. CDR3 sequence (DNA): TGTGCCAGCAGCTTTCAAGGGTCCAGTACGCAAGAGACCCAGTACTTC. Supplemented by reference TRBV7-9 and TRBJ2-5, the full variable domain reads DTGVSQNPRHKITKRGQNVTFRCDPISEHNRLYWYRQTLGQGPEFLTYFQNEAQLEKSRLLSDRFSAERPKGSFSTLEIQRTEQGDSAMYLCASSFQGSSTQETQYFGPGTRLLVL.

CDR3 loop: CASRPGTGNNEQFF. The CDR3 DNA is TGTGCCAGCAGACCCGGGACAGGGAACAATGAGCAGTTCTTC. The rearrangement joins TRBV7-8 to TRBJ2-1; 9 bases align to TRBD1. From germline, CDR1 is SGHVS and CDR2 FQNEAQ. The CDR3 sequence is 14 residues long. V lost 6 bases to trimming and J lost 5 bases; unmatched junction nucleotides: 5.

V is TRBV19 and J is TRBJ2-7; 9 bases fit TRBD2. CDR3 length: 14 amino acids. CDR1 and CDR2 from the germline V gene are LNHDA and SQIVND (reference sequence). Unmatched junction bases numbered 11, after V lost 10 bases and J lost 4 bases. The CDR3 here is CATSPGLAGYEQYF. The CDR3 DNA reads TGTGCCACCTCCCCGGGACTAGCAGGGTACGAGCAGTACTTC.

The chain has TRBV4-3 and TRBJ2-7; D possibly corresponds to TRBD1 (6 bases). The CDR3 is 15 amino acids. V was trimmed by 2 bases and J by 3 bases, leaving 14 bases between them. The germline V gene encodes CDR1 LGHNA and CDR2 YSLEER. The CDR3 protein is CASSQTRDIFYEQYF. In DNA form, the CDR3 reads TGCGCCAGCAGCCAAACGAGGGACATCTTCTACGAGCAGTACTTC.

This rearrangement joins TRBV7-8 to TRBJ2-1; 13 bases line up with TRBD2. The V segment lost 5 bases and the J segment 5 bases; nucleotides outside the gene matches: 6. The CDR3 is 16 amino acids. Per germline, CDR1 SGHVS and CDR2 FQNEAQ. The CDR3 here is CASSPSGLAGNNEQFF. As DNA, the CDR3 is TGTGCCAGCAGCCCCTCGGGACTAGCGGGAAACAATGAGCAGTTCTTC.

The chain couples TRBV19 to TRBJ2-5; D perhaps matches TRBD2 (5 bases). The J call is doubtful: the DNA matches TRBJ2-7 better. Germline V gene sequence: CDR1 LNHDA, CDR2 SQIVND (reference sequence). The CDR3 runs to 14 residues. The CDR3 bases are TGTGCCAGTAGTATCCCCGGGGTGGGAAACGAGCAGTACTTC. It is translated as CASSIPGVGNEQYF.

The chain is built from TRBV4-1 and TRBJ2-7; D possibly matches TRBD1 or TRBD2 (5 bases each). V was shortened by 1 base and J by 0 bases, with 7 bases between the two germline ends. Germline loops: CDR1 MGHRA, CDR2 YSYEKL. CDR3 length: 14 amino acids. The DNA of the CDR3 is TGCGCCAGCAGCCAAGGAGGGGTCTCCTACGAGCAGTACTTC. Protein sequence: CASSQGGVSYEQYF.

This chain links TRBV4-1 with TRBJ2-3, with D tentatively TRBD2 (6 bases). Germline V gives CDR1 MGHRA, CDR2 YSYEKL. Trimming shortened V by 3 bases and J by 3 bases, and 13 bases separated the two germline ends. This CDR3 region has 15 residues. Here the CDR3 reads CASSQEGHYTDTQYF. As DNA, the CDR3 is TGCGCCAGCAGCCAGGAGGGTCACTATACAGATACGCAGTATTTT.

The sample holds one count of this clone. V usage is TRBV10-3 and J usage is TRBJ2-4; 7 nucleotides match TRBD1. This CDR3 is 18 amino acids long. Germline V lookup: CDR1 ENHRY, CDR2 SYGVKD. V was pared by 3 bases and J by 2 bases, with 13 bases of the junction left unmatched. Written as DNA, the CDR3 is TGTGCCATCAGTGACAAGGGGGCAAAAGGGCGATCCAAAAACATTCAGTACTTC. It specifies CAISDKGAKGRSKNIQYF.

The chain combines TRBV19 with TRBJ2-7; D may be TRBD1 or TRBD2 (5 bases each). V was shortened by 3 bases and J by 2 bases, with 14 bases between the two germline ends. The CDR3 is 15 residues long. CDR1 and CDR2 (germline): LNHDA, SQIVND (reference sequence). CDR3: CASSIGLGEPYEQYF. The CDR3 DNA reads TGTGCCAGTAGTATCGGGCTGGGGGAACCCTACGAGCAGTACTTC. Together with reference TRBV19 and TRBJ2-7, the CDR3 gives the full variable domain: DGGITQSPKYLFRKEGQNVTLSCEQNLNHDAMYWYRQDPGQGLRLIYYSQIVNDFQKGDIAEGYSVSREKKESFPLTVTSAQKNPTAFYLCASSIGLGEPYEQYFGPGTRLTVT.

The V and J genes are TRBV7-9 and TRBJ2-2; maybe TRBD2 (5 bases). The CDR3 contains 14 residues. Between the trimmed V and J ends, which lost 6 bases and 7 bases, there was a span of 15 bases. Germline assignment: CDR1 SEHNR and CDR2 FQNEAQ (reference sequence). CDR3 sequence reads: CASRPYERIGELFF. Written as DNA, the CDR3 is TGTGCCAGCAGACCGTACGAGCGGATCGGGGAGCTGTTTTTT.

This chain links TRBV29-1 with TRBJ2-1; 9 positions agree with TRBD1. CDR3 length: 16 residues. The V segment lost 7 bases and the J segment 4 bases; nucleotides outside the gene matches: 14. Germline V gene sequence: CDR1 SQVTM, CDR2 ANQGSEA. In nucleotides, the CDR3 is TGCAGCGCCCGGGATTTTAGGGACAGGGAGTACAATGAGCAGTTCTTC. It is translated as CSARDFRDREYNEQFF.

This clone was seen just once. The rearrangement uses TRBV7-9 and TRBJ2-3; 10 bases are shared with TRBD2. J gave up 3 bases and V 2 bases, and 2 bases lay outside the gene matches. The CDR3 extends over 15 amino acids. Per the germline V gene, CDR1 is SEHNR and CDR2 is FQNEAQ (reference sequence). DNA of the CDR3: TGTGCCAGCAGCTTAACTAGCGGGGTGACAGATACGCAGTATTTT. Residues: CASSLTSGVTDTQYF.

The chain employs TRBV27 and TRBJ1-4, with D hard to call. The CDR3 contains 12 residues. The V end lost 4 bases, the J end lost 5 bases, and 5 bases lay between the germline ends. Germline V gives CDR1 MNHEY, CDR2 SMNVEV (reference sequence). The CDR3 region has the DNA TGTGCCAGCAGTTCGGGGAATGAAAAACTGTTTTTT. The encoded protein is CASSSGNEKLFF. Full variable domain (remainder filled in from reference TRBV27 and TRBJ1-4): EAQVTQNPRYLITVTGKKLTVTCSQNMNHEYMSWYRQDPGLGLRQIYYSMNVEVTDKGDVPEGYKVSRKEKRNFPLILESPSPNQTSLYFCASSSGNEKLFFGSGTQLSVL.

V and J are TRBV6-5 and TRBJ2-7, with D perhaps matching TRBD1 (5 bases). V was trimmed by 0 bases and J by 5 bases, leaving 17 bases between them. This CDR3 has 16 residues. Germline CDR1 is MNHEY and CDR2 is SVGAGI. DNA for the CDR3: TGTGCCAGCAGTTACTCGACGGACAACTATAGAAACGAGCAGTACTTC. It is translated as CASSYSTDNYRNEQYF.

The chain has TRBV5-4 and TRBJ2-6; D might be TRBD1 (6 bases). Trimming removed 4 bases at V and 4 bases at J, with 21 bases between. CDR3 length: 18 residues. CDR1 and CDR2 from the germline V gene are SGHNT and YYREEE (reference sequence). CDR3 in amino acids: CASSTNPPTGTGANVLTF. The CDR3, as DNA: TGTGCCAGCAGCACCAACCCCCCCACAGGGACCGGGGCCAACGTCCTGACTTTC.

The CDR3 loop reads CAWSGLGEAYEQYF. CDR3 coding DNA: TGTGCCTGGAGTGGGCTCGGGGAAGCCTACGAGCAGTACTTC. The chain combines TRBV30 with TRBJ2-7; D may be TRBD2 (5 bases). This CDR3 comprises 14 residues. Between the trimmed V and J ends, which lost 1 base and 2 bases, there was a span of 12 bases. Germline V gene lookup returns CDR1 GTSNPN and CDR2 SVGIG (reference sequence).